Presented here are 20 T cell receptor beta chains from one specimen sequenced in a study of blood T cells in healthy people across ages. Combining a sample-barcoded 5' primer with a J-beta primer mix, a second PCR ran for roughly 6 to 12 cycles. TCRdb used MiXCR to reprocess the 5' RACE reads, holding one entry per CDR3 protein. Among about 2 million distinct CDR3 sequences listed, around 48% were seen once. Sequenced input: blood. The receptors here all came from a middle-aged woman in good health.

The chain employs TRBV6-2 or TRBV6-3 and TRBJ2-5; 8 nucleotides match TRBD1. CDR1 is MNHEY and CDR2 is SVGEGT in the germline V gene. The CDR3 totals 15 residues. V shed 6 bases, J shed 13 bases, and the junction held 19 bases outside the gene matches. CDR3 residues: CASRQDSLLTGATYF. CDR3 DNA: TGTGCCAGCAGGCAAGACTCGCTCTTGACAGGGGCCACGTACTTC.

A single count supports this clonotype. V and J are TRBV5-1 and TRBJ2-1, with 14 bases matching TRBD2. Germline-derived CDR1 and CDR2 are SGHRS and YFSETQ. J gave up 8 bases and V 0 bases, and 7 bases lay outside the gene matches. This CDR3 region has 17 residues. The CDR3 here is CASSLVPGLAGEYEQFF. DNA of the CDR3: TGCGCCAGCAGCTTGGTTCCGGGACTAGCGGGGGAGTATGAGCAGTTCTTC.

This sequence joins TRBV7-2 and TRBJ1-1; tentatively, D is TRBD1 (6 bases). CDR1 is SGHTA, CDR2 FQGNSA, per germline. There are 16 residues in the CDR3. V lost 5 bases and J lost 0, with 16 bases in between. The CDR3 region has the DNA TGTGCCAGCAGCGCGCAGGGGAGGGCCGTGAACACTGAAGCTTTCTTT. Its protein is CASSAQGRAVNTEAFF.

CDR3 residues: CASSQTVGLGGYTF. Written as DNA, the CDR3 is TGTGCCAGCAGCCAAACCGTCGGGTTGGGTGGCTACACCTTC. This chain uses TRBV14 with TRBJ1-2; D gene unclear. The V gene's germline CDR1 is SGHDN and CDR2 FVKESK. V lost 2 bases to trimming and J lost 7 bases, with 14 bases between them. The CDR3 is 14 amino acids.

Points on this clonotype: Germline and junction disagree at one end, which may indicate a read error. This rearrangement joins TRBV6-5 to TRBJ2-2, with no clear D. The CDR3 spans 18 residues. CDR1 MNHEY and CDR2 SVGAGI come from the germline V gene. The CDR3 sequence: CAGSYSGGQRWATGELFF. The CDR3, as DNA: TGTGCCGGCAGTTACTCAGGCGGTCAACGCTGGGCCACCGGGGAGCTGTTTTTT.

In this sample, this clonotype turned up a few times. This chain connects TRBV28 to TRBJ2-7; D is ambiguous. The V end was cut by 3 bases, the J end by 6 bases, with 15 bases between. This CDR3 spans 14 amino acids. CDR1 is MDHEN and CDR2 is SYDVKM in the germline V gene. CDR3 loop: CASSLHRTYSEQYF. The CDR3 coding sequence is TGTGCCAGCAGTTTGCACAGAACGTATTCCGAGCAGTACTTC.

The chain uses TRBV10-3 and TRBJ1-6; tentatively, D is TRBD1 (5 bases). The CDR3 spans 14 residues. CDR1 ENHRY and CDR2 SYGVKD come from the germline V gene. V was clipped by 0 bases and J by 11 bases, with 11 bases between them. CDR3 bases: TGTGCCATCAGTGAGTCGGGGGAGCGCGCACCCCTCCACTTT. Translated, it gives CAISESGERAPLHF.

This sequence joins TRBV25-1 and TRBJ1-6; D uncertain. Trimming pared 6 bases from V and 10 bases from J, leaving 10 bases between. The CDR3 is 12 residues long. Germline CDR1 reads MGHDK; CDR2 reads SYGVNS. CDR3 region: CASSEGLSPLHF. The CDR3 region has the DNA TGTGCCAGCAGCGAAGGTTTGTCACCCCTCCACTTT.

This clonotype was recorded a few times. The V and J genes are TRBV11-2 and TRBJ2-5, with D possibly being TRBD2 (6 bases). With 4 bases removed from V and 5 bases from J, the gap between germline ends came to 14 bases. Germline V lookup: CDR1 SGHAT, CDR2 FQNNGV. This CDR3 is 14 amino acids long. CDR3 coding DNA: TGTGCCAGCAGCTCTGCATGGGCGGGGGAGACCCAGTACTTC. It codes for CASSSAWAGETQYF.

The chain links TRBV5-1 to TRBJ2-7; D call uncertain. CDR3 size: 13 residues. V lost 6 bases, J lost 2 bases, and 12 bases lay in between. Germline assignment: CDR1 SGHRS and CDR2 YFSETQ. The CDR3: CASTEQTTYEQYF. Written as DNA, the CDR3 is TGCGCCAGCACCGAGCAGACGACCTACGAGCAGTACTTC.

The rearrangement uses TRBV5-1 and TRBJ2-1, with 8 bases lining up with TRBD1. The CDR3 loop spans 17 amino acids. The germline CDR1 and CDR2 sequences are SGHRS and YFSETQ. The trim removed 3 bases at V and 0 bases at J, leaving 8 bases unmatched. Here the CDR3 DNA reads TGCGCCAGCAGCTCCGGCTCAGGGGGCGCCTCCTACAATGAGCAGTTCTTC. Protein product: CASSSGSGGASYNEQFF.

This chain uses TRBV12-3 or TRBV12-4 with TRBJ1-2; D remains unclear. The CDR3 spans 12 residues. Trimming took 3 bases from V and 7 from J, leaving 9 bases between them. The DNA for the CDR3 is TGTGCCAGCAGTTTCTCCTCTATTGGCTACACCTTC. It encodes CASSFSSIGYTF.

This sequence joins TRBV6-5 and TRBJ2-3; weak D call: TRBD1 (6 bases). With 8 bases removed from V and 7 bases from J, the gap between germline ends came to 13 bases. CDR3 length: 12 residues. The germline V gene encodes CDR1 MNHEY and CDR2 SVGAGI. The CDR3 loop reads CASGDRRYTQYF. Written as DNA, the CDR3 is TGTGCCAGCGGAGACAGGAGGTATACGCAGTATTTT.

The rearrangement links TRBV11-2 to TRBJ1-2; D unresolved. The CDR3 is made up of 15 amino acids. V was shortened by 0 bases and J by 4 bases, with 12 bases between the two germline ends. Germline V gene sequence: CDR1 SGHAT, CDR2 FQNNGV. CDR3 coding DNA: TGTGCCAGCAGCTTAGATCGAGCGGAGCTCTATGGCTACACCTTC. Protein: CASSLDRAELYGYTF.

This chain links TRBV5-1 with TRBJ2-5, with D tentatively TRBD1 (6 bases). The tail of the sequence fits TRBJ2-7 better, so the J call may be wrong. The CDR3 has 14 amino acids. The germline CDR1 and CDR2 sequences are SGHRS and YFSETQ. The CDR3 loop is CASSLVQGRCEQYF. DNA for the CDR3: TGCGCCAGCAGCTTGGTACAGGGAAGGTGCGAGCAGTACTTC.

This clonotype was seen more than once but under ten times. V and J are TRBV4-3 and TRBJ2-7; D remains unclear. V was clipped by 0 bases and J by 6 bases, with 9 bases between them. Germline values: CDR1 LGHNA, CDR2 YSLEER. This CDR3 contains 13 residues. CDR3 bases: TGCGCCAGCAGCCAAGAACCACGGCTCGAGCAGTACTTC. It translates to CASSQEPRLEQYF.

This clonotype showed up just a few times. V and J are TRBV28 and TRBJ1-2; D is perhaps TRBD1 (5 bases). The germline V gene has CDR1 MDHEN and CDR2 SYDVKM. The V end was cut by 4 bases, the J end by 4 bases, with 13 bases between. This CDR3 comprises 14 residues. CDR3 in amino acids: CASSSPGLLYGYTF. Written as DNA, the CDR3 is TGTGCCAGCAGTTCCCCGGGACTCCTCTATGGCTACACCTTC.

The genes are TRBV20-1 and TRBJ2-7; D perhaps matches TRBD2 (6 bases). In germline, CDR1 is DFQATT, CDR2 SNEGSKA (reference sequence). V was pared by 6 bases and J by 1 base, with 16 bases between. The CDR3 runs 14 residues. CDR3 region: CSAHRDSGSYEQYF. For the CDR3, the DNA is TGCAGTGCCCACCGGGACTCAGGATCCTACGAGCAGTACTTC.

This sequence joins TRBV4-3 and TRBJ1-2; the D is unclear. CDR3 length: 14 amino acids. Germline CDR1 is LGHNA and CDR2 is YSLEER. With 4 bases removed from V and 3 bases from J, the gap between germline ends came to 12 bases. CDR3 nucleotide sequence: TGCGCCAGCAGCCCTCGCTCTTCGGACTATGGCTACACCTTC. It encodes CASSPRSSDYGYTF.

This clonotype appeared once. This CDR3 reads CASTLREQLKETQYF. CDR3 bases: TGTGCCAGCACTCTACGGGAGCAGCTGAAGGAGACCCAGTACTTC. This chain connects TRBV6-2 or TRBV6-3 to TRBJ2-7; D might be TRBD2 (6 bases). The better agreement between TRBJ2-5 and the DNA end casts doubt on the J call. The germline V gene encodes CDR1 MNHEY and CDR2 SVGEGT. This CDR3 is 15 amino acids long.